These 14 T cell receptor beta chains share one sample of origin, sequenced in a study of T cells in Graves' hyperthyroidism and ophthalmopathy. RNA transcripts provided the source from which TCR beta CDR3 regions were amplified. An initial round of RT-PCR targeting the TCR CDR3 relied on the HTBI primer set. MiXCR, applied by TCRdb to the multiplex PCR reads, yields one record per CDR3 protein. Here the sample spans some 770,000 distinct CDR3 sequences, approximately 16% being singletons. Sample: blood. The origin of the receptors is a man aged 18-30 years with Graves' hyperthyroidism.

This clonotype was counted a few times. This rearrangement joins TRBV6-2 or TRBV6-3 to TRBJ2-7; the D gene is possibly TRBD2 (6 bases). V lost 2 bases and J lost 3, with 8 bases in between. The V gene's germline CDR1 is MNHEY and CDR2 SVGEGT. The CDR3 covers 13 residues. This CDR3 is CASSYTGGYEQYF. The CDR3 DNA follows: TGTGCCAGCAGTTACACCGGGGGCTACGAGCAGTACTTC.

This clonotype occurred a few times. The chain joins TRBV18 to TRBJ2-6, with a tentative D call TRBD1 (5 bases). This CDR3 region has 17 residues. V was clipped by 3 bases and J by 0 bases, with 12 bases between them. From germline, CDR1 is KGHSH and CDR2 LQKENI. CDR3 nucleotides: TGTGCCAGCTCACCTAGAACCCAGGGCTCTGGGGCCAACGTCCTGACTTTC. Translated, it gives CASSPRTQGSGANVLTF.

The CDR3 protein is CASSAREYTQPQHF. CDR3 sequence (DNA): TGTGCCAGCAGTGCCAGGGAGTACACTCAGCCCCAGCATTTT. This chain connects TRBV2 to TRBJ1-5; D is perhaps TRBD1 (5 bases). Germline-derived CDR1 and CDR2 are SNHLY and FYNNEI. The CDR3 contains 14 residues. With 4 bases removed from V and 6 bases from J, the gap between germline ends came to 13 bases.

This clonotype was seen only once. The chain joins TRBV3-1 to TRBJ2-3; 8 bases match TRBD2. With 1 base clipped from V and 4 bases from J, the junction kept 7 bases outside the gene matches. Germline lookup yields CDR1 LGHDT and CDR2 YNNKEL (reference sequence). This CDR3 has 16 amino acids. DNA of the CDR3: TGTGCCAGCAGCCAAGTGGGGACTAGATCCGCAGATACGCAGTATTTT. The encoded protein is CASSQVGTRSADTQYF.

This clonotype was found many times. V gene TRBV24-1 combines with J gene TRBJ2-1, with TRBD2 matching over 9 bases. The germline CDR1 and CDR2 sequences are KGHDR and SFDVKD. V gave up 4 bases and J gave up 4 bases; unmatched junction bases: 7. CDR3 length: 16 amino acids. The DNA for the CDR3 is TGTGCCACCAGTGACCGAGCGGGAGGATCTTACAATGAGCAGTTCTTC. Its translation: CATSDRAGGSYNEQFF.

This clonotype was recorded at least ten times. This chain links TRBV2 with TRBJ2-7; 7 bases match TRBD1. In germline, CDR1 is SNHLY, CDR2 FYNNEI. J gave up 0 bases and V 9 bases, and 5 bases lay outside the gene matches. The CDR3 has 13 amino acids. The CDR3 DNA reads TGTGCCAGAAGGGACAGCAGCTCCTACGAGCAGTACTTC. This sequence encodes CARRDSSSYEQYF.

This clonotype came up a few times. The CDR3 spells CASSQLPGQGTEKLFF. The CDR3 DNA is TGCGCCAGCAGCCAGCTTCCGGGACAGGGGACTGAAAAACTGTTTTTT. J is TRBJ1-4 and V is TRBV4-1, with 10 bases fitting TRBD1. The J segment lost 7 bases and the V segment lost 3 bases, leaving 8 bases of the junction unmatched. The germline V gene encodes CDR1 MGHRA and CDR2 YSYEKL. This CDR3 is built from 16 residues.

Only a few counts were recorded for this clonotype. The gene calls are TRBV12-3 or TRBV12-4 and TRBJ1-1; tentative D call: TRBD1 (5 bases). This CDR3 region has 13 residues. V lost 5 bases, J lost 5 bases, and 12 bases lay in between. The CDR3 sequence: CASSKTRGTEAFF. In DNA, the CDR3 is TGTGCCAGCAGTAAGACACGGGGGACTGAAGCTTTCTTT.

In regard to this clonotype: A single base separates this from a much larger clone, so it may be a read error. The chain recombines TRBV3-1 with TRBJ2-5; no clear D gene. The V gene's germline CDR1 is LGHDT and CDR2 YNNKEL (reference sequence). The CDR3 has 15 residues. Here the CDR3 DNA reads TGTGCCAGCAGCCAAGAACCTGCCCCCGAAGAGAGCCAGTACTTC. It encodes CASSQEPAPEESQYF.

In its sample, this clonotype was seen a few times. V and J are TRBV28 and TRBJ1-4; a possible D gene is TRBD1 (6 bases). Germline V lookup: CDR1 MDHEN, CDR2 SYDVKM. V lost 6 bases and J lost 5, with 19 bases in between. This CDR3 comprises 16 residues. The chain's CDR3 is CASRPPSRGGNEKLFF. The CDR3 bases are TGTGCCAGCAGACCCCCGTCCAGGGGAGGAAATGAAAAACTGTTTTTT.

Concerning this clonotype: Being one base from a much bigger clone, this may be a read error. The chain uses TRBV12-3 or TRBV12-4 and TRBJ2-7; no reliable D call. The V and J ends lost 4 bases and 6 bases respectively, with 13 bases between them. This CDR3 spans 13 amino acids. CDR3 DNA sequence: TGTGCCAGCAGTTATCGAGCTGACGGCGAGCAGTACTTC. Encoded protein: CASSYRADGEQYF.

This clonotype was seen a few times. The chain links TRBV18 to TRBJ2-1, with a possible D match to TRBD2 (5 bases). Per germline, CDR1 KGHSH and CDR2 LQKENI. CDR3 size: 16 residues. V lost 3 bases and J lost 3, with 15 bases in between. The CDR3 sequence: CASSPEWVRVYNEQFF. For the CDR3, the DNA is TGTGCCAGCTCACCCGAATGGGTGAGGGTCTACAATGAGCAGTTCTTC.

This clonotype was found a few times. The chain joins TRBV19 to TRBJ1-5, with D uncertain. This CDR3 has 12 residues. V shed 7 bases and J shed 0 bases, with 4 bases lying between them. Germline CDR1 LNHDA, CDR2 SQIVND (reference sequence). CDR3: CASKGSNQPQHF. The CDR3 nucleotides are TGTGCCAGTAAGGGTAGCAATCAGCCCCAGCATTTT.

The chain employs TRBV12-5 and TRBJ2-2, with TRBD2 identical over 8 bases. The germline V gene encodes CDR1 LGHNT and CDR2 FRNRAP. V trimming: 3 bases; J trimming: 7 bases; junction bases outside the gene matches: 1. The CDR3 is 13 amino acids. The CDR3: CASGFAGGGELFF. The CDR3, as DNA: TGTGCTAGTGGTTTTGCGGGGGGCGGGGAGCTGTTTTTT.